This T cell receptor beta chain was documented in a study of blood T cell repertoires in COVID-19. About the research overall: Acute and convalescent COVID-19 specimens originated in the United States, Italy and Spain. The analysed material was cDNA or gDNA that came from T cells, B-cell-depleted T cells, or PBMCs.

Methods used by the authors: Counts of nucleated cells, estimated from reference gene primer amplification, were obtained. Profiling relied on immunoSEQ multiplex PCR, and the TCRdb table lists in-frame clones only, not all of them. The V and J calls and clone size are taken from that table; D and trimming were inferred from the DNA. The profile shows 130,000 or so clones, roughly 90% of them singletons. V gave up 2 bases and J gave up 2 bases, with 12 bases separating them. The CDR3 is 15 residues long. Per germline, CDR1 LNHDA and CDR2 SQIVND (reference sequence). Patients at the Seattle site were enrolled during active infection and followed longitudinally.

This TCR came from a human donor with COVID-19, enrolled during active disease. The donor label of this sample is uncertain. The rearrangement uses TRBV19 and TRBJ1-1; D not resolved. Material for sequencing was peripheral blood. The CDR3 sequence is CASSIWGGLNTEAFF. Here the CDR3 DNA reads TGTGCCAGTAGTATATGGGGAGGACTTAACACTGAAGCTTTCTTT.